This TCR beta chain was recorded in a study of shared clonotypes between healthy human individuals. Study-level results: The study generally estimated greater richness for naive than memory subsets.

This CDR3 has 15 amino acids. Germline loops: CDR1 SGHRS, CDR2 YFSETQ. V trimming: 2 bases; J trimming: 6 bases; junction bases outside the gene matches: 7. Assay: immunoSEQ multiplex PCR; the TCRdb copy retains only in-frame clones and omits some. The table has roughly 1.4 million clones, 97% to 99% seen once. Turning to this clone: Its antigen is undetermined.

The specimen was naive CD4+ T cells sorted from blood. Indicated subset: CD45RA+ positively selected. The rearrangement links TRBV5-1 to TRBJ2-2, with TRBD1 matching 7 bases. This clonotype was obtained from a man aged 25-45 years in good health. The CDR3 nucleotides are TGCGCCAGCAGCTTTGTCGGACAGGCAGCCGGGGAGCTGTTTTTT. This translates into CASSFVGQAAGELFF.